Listed here are 27 T cell receptor beta chains from one sample, sequenced in a study of cytomegalovirus exposure and HLA in healthy donors. PCR amplification relied on 60 Vbeta primers (plus 13 Jbeta primers). The data were produced by immunoSEQ multiplex PCR, yet TCRdb's version contains in-frame clones alone and is incomplete. The sample has about 150,000 clones, about three quarters seen once. The sequenced sample was PBMCs. The receptors come from a male donor in good health and CMV-seronegative.

The chain joins TRBV7-8 to TRBJ2-2; D gene ambiguous. The CDR3 is 14 residues long. V was trimmed by 5 bases and J by 6 bases, leaving 13 bases between them. The germline gives CDR1 SGHVS, CDR2 FQNEAQ. CDR3 sequence: CASSTLNGPGELFF. The CDR3 DNA is TGTGCCAGCAGCACCCTTAATGGGCCCGGGGAGCTGTTTTTT.

For this clone: One end of the junction fails to match germline, which may point to a read error. The chain uses TRBV7-9 and TRBJ2-1; the D gene is possibly TRBD2 (6 bases). The CDR3 is 16 residues long. Germline V CDR1 and CDR2: SEHNR, FQNEAQ (reference sequence). The CDR3 region has the DNA TGTTCCAGCAGCTTCCCGGGACTTGGTGGGGGCAATGAGCAGTTCTTC. This gives the protein CSSSFPGLGGGNEQFF.

This chain uses TRBV7-2 with TRBJ1-1; D remains ambiguous. Trimming took 0 bases from V and 1 from J, leaving 6 bases between them. Germline-derived CDR1 and CDR2 are SGHTA and FQGNSA. The CDR3 is 14 residues long. The chain's CDR3 is CASSLAAGNTEAFF. In nucleotides, the CDR3 is TGTGCCAGCAGCTTAGCTGCAGGGAACACTGAAGCTTTCTTT.

V usage is TRBV7-8 and J usage is TRBJ2-7, with 11 bases fitting TRBD1. The germline V gene encodes CDR1 SGHVS and CDR2 FQNEAQ. The CDR3 extends over 19 amino acids. Trimming removed 2 bases from V and 3 bases from J; junction bases left unmatched: 15. The CDR3 bases are TGTGCCAGCAGCTTAAGGGGACAGGGGGAGTCCTACTCCGTCTACGAGCAGTACTTC. It translates to CASSLRGQGESYSVYEQYF.

This chain connects TRBV11-2 to TRBJ2-5, with 8 bases that match TRBD2. The V segment lost 5 bases and the J segment 5 bases; nucleotides outside the gene matches: 13. The CDR3 loop spans 16 amino acids. Germline V gene lookup returns CDR1 SGHAT and CDR2 FQNNGV. The CDR3 DNA reads as TGTGCCAGCAGCCTAACGGTGGCGGGAGGAAGGGAGACCCAGTACTTC. This codes for CASSLTVAGGRETQYF. Full variable domain (missing parts from reference TRBV11-2 and TRBJ2-5): EAGVAQSPRYKIIEKRQSVAFWCNPISGHATLYWYQQILGQGPKLLIQFQNNGVVDDSQLPKDRFSAERLKGVDSTLKIQPAKLEDSAVYLCASSLTVAGGRETQYFGPGTRLLVL.

The V and J genes are TRBV7-2 and TRBJ2-1; no reliable D call. CDR3 size: 13 residues. CDR1 SGHTA and CDR2 FQGNSA come from the germline V gene. Deletions cut 0 bases from V and 10 bases from J, with 10 bases between. CDR3 DNA sequence: TGTGCCAGCAGCTTAGCGCGTTTGAGGGAGCAGTTCTTC. It specifies CASSLARLREQFF.

The genes are TRBV5-4 and TRBJ1-1, with a weak D call TRBD1 (5 bases). Germline CDR1 SGHNT, CDR2 YYREEE (reference sequence). The V end lost 3 bases, the J end lost 3 bases, and 12 bases lay between the germline ends. The CDR3 has 14 amino acids. In nucleotides, the CDR3 is TGTGCCAGCAGCTCCTCCCAGGGCTACACTGAAGCTTTCTTT. Protein sequence: CASSSSQGYTEAFF.

This sequence joins TRBV4-2 and TRBJ1-2; D perhaps matches TRBD1 (5 bases). CDR3 length: 16 amino acids. V was pared by 0 bases and J by 0 bases, with 11 bases between. Germline V gene sequence: CDR1 LGHNA, CDR2 YNFKEQ. CDR3 residues: CASSQDNRISNYGYTF. CDR3 in DNA: TGTGCCAGCAGCCAAGATAACAGGATCTCTAACTATGGCTACACCTTC.

The rearrangement joins TRBV5-1 to TRBJ2-1; TRBD2 agrees at 12 bases. This CDR3 has 15 amino acids. Germline V gene data show CDR1 as SGHRS and CDR2 as YFSETQ. V lost 6 bases to trimming and J lost 6 bases; unmatched junction nucleotides: 7. The CDR3 loop is CASTRTSGDLNEQFF. The CDR3 bases are TGCGCCAGCACACGGACTAGCGGGGACCTCAATGAGCAGTTCTTC.

V usage is TRBV14 and J usage is TRBJ2-5; TRBD2 matches 8 bases. The CDR3 runs to 14 residues. The germline V gene encodes CDR1 SGHDN and CDR2 FVKESK. V gave up 4 bases and J gave up 2 bases; unmatched junction bases: 3. The CDR3: CASSPRGGQETQYF. In DNA, the CDR3 is TGTGCCAGCAGCCCCCGGGGGGGTCAAGAGACCCAGTACTTC.

The count of this clone is one. The rearrangement links TRBV5-1 to TRBJ2-5, with TRBD2 identical over 13 bases. This CDR3 has 15 amino acids. Germline V gene sequence: CDR1 SGHRS, CDR2 YFSETQ. V lost 0 bases to trimming and J lost 5 bases; unmatched junction nucleotides: 1. The CDR3 coding sequence is TGCGCCAGCAGCTTGGAGACTAGCGGGGGGGAGACCCAGTACTTC. This translates into CASSLETSGGETQYF.

This rearrangement joins TRBV4-2 to TRBJ1-2; 7 bases fit TRBD1. Germline loops: CDR1 LGHNA, CDR2 YNFKEQ. V was pared by 4 bases and J by 4 bases, with 9 bases of the junction left unmatched. CDR3 size: 15 residues. CDR3 sequence: CASSLNEGQFYGYTF. The CDR3 DNA reads as TGTGCCAGCAGCCTAAACGAGGGACAGTTCTATGGCTACACCTTC.

The chain combines TRBV29-1 with TRBJ1-3, with unresolved D. The CDR3 runs 12 residues. Per germline, CDR1 SQVTM and CDR2 ANQGSEA. Trimming pared 6 bases from V and 8 bases from J, leaving 14 bases between. CDR3 in DNA: TGCAGCGTCCTAGCATGGGGAGACACCATATATTTT. Amino acids: CSVLAWGDTIYF.

Written as DNA, the CDR3 is TGTGCCAGCTCACCGGGACAGACCCTGAACACTGAAGCTTTCTTT. Protein product: CASSPGQTLNTEAFF. The V and J genes are TRBV18 and TRBJ1-1; 7 positions agree with TRBD1. Germline V gives CDR1 KGHSH, CDR2 LQKENI. This CDR3 region has 15 residues. J was trimmed by 0 bases and V by 3 bases; bases with no gene match: 4.

This rearrangement joins TRBV9 to TRBJ1-2; TRBD1 might be the D (5 bases). Trimming stripped 0 bases from V and 6 bases from J, with 12 bases between. The germline gives CDR1 SGDLS, CDR2 YYNGEE. The CDR3 is 14 residues long. The CDR3, as DNA: TGTGCCAGCAGCGTAGGGGGACTACCCGATGGCTACACCTTC. It specifies CASSVGGLPDGYTF.

The V call is TRBV10-3, the J call TRBJ2-7; D might be TRBD1 (5 bases). There are 14 residues in the CDR3. The germline CDR1 and CDR2 sequences are ENHRY and SYGVKD. Trimming shortened V by 4 bases and J by 3 bases, and 13 bases separated the two germline ends. The CDR3, as DNA: TGTGCCATCAGTGCGAGCAGGGCAGACTACGAGCAGTACTTC. It specifies CAISASRADYEQYF.

The V call is TRBV19, the J call TRBJ1-1; perhaps TRBD1 as D (5 bases). The CDR3 loop spans 13 amino acids. Trimming removed 3 bases from V and 1 base from J, with 6 bases in between. Germline V gene data show CDR1 as LNHDA and CDR2 as SQIVND (reference sequence). The CDR3 region has the DNA TGTGCCAGTAGTATTGGACAGAACACTGAAGCTTTCTTT. Translated: CASSIGQNTEAFF. The variable domain in full, with the rest retrieved from reference TRBV19 and TRBJ1-1, is DGGITQSPKYLFRKEGQNVTLSCEQNLNHDAMYWYRQDPGQGLRLIYYSQIVNDFQKGDIAEGYSVSREKKESFPLTVTSAQKNPTAFYLCASSIGQNTEAFFGQGTRLTVV.

This chain connects TRBV5-4 to TRBJ2-7; 12 bases align to TRBD2. CDR1 and CDR2 (germline): SGHNT, YYREEE (reference sequence). The junction had 11 bases not matched to a gene; V was cut back by 1 base and J by 3 bases. The CDR3 sequence is 18 residues long. CDR3 region: CASSLLGLAGPKGYEQYF. CDR3 sequence (DNA): TGTGCCAGCAGCTTGTTGGGACTAGCGGGTCCTAAGGGCTACGAGCAGTACTTC.

This clone was found a few times. This sequence joins TRBV6-1 and TRBJ2-6; possible D gene TRBD2, 5 bases. CDR1 and CDR2 from the germline V gene are MNHNS and SASEGT. CDR3 length equals 18 residues. V lost 4 bases and J lost 0, with 16 bases in between. In nucleotides, the CDR3 is TGTGCCAGCAGTGGGGAGACGTTTCTCAGCTCTGGGGCCAACGTCCTGACTTTC. Translation gives CASSGETFLSSGANVLTF.

The CDR3 protein is CASRAGTGPYEQYF. Written as DNA, the CDR3 is TGTGCCAGCAGAGCCGGGACAGGACCCTACGAGCAGTACTTC. The chain is built from TRBV27 and TRBJ2-7; 8 nucleotides line up with TRBD1. Losses at the gene ends were 6 bases for V and 2 bases for J; bases not matched to a gene: 6. There are 14 residues in the CDR3. The germline gives CDR1 MNHEY, CDR2 SMNVEV (reference sequence).

V usage is TRBV19 and J usage is TRBJ1-4, with TRBD1 identical over 12 bases. V shed 5 bases and J 14 bases; nucleotides not matched to a gene: 9. The CDR3 is made up of 14 amino acids. Germline V CDR1 and CDR2: LNHDA, SQIVND (reference sequence). The CDR3 sequence is CASSPGQGANLLFF. The CDR3 DNA is TGTGCCAGTAGTCCGGGACAGGGGGCGAATTTGCTGTTTTTT.

V gene TRBV5-4 combines with J gene TRBJ2-7; 8 bases align to TRBD1. Per the germline V gene, CDR1 is SGHNT and CDR2 is YYREEE (reference sequence). Germline trimming cut 2 bases from V and 5 bases from J; bases unmatched to any gene: 6. The CDR3 is 14 residues long. The CDR3 loop is CASSFATGANEQYF. CDR3 bases: TGTGCCAGCAGCTTTGCGACAGGGGCCAACGAGCAGTACTTC.

The chain uses TRBV5-4 and TRBJ2-5; the match to TRBD2 covers 9 bases. The CDR3 is 14 amino acids. The ends lost 4 bases at V and 4 bases at J; junction bases unmatched: 5. CDR1 is SGHNT and CDR2 is YYREEE in the germline V gene (reference sequence). CDR3 coding DNA: TGTGCCAGCAGCCCCGGGACTAGCCGAGAGACCCAGTACTTC. It is translated as CASSPGTSRETQYF. The complete variable domain, with remaining parts taken from reference TRBV5-4 and TRBJ2-5, reads ETGVTQSPTHLIKTRGQQVTLRCSSQSGHNTVSWYQQALGQGPQFIFQYYREEENGRGNFPPRFSGLQFPNYSSELNVNALELDDSALYLCASSPGTSRETQYFGPGTRLLVL.

This chain links TRBV2 with TRBJ2-3; 13 bases line up with TRBD2. Germline V lookup: CDR1 SNHLY, CDR2 FYNNEI. CDR3 length: 15 amino acids. The V gene end was trimmed by 4 bases and the J gene end by 3 bases; junction bases not matched to a gene: 1. The CDR3 protein is CASSGGLAGTDTQYF. The CDR3 region has the DNA TGTGCCAGCAGTGGGGGACTAGCGGGGACAGATACGCAGTATTTT. The full variable domain, its missing parts supplied by reference TRBV2 and TRBJ2-3, is EPEVTQTPSHQVTQMGQEVILRCVPISNHLYFYWYRQILGQKVEFLVSFYNNEISEKSEIFDDQFSVERPDGSNFTLKIRSTKLEDSAMYFCASSGGLAGTDTQYFGPGTRLTVL.

The chain combines TRBV19 with TRBJ2-2, with 8 bases that match TRBD2. The trim removed 9 bases at V and 7 bases at J, leaving 19 bases unmatched. The germline gives CDR1 LNHDA, CDR2 SQIVND (reference sequence). The CDR3 is made up of 17 amino acids. This chain's CDR3 is CASRAIAGLGRSGELFF. The CDR3 DNA reads as TGTGCCAGCCGAGCCATAGCGGGACTCGGACGTAGCGGGGAGCTGTTTTTT. Complete variable domain (other parts from reference TRBV19 and TRBJ2-2): DGGITQSPKYLFRKEGQNVTLSCEQNLNHDAMYWYRQDPGQGLRLIYYSQIVNDFQKGDIAEGYSVSREKKESFPLTVTSAQKNPTAFYLCASRAIAGLGRSGELFFGEGSRLTVL.

The chain recombines TRBV15 with TRBJ2-3; 9 positions agree with TRBD2. From germline, CDR1 is LNHNV and CDR2 YYDKDF (reference sequence). Losses at the gene ends were 0 bases for V and 6 bases for J; bases not matched to a gene: 13. The CDR3 spans 18 residues. The CDR3 region is CATSRDPGLAGVMDTQYF. In DNA, the CDR3 is TGTGCCACCAGCAGAGATCCAGGATTAGCGGGAGTCATGGATACGCAGTATTTT.

The chain is built from TRBV4-1 and TRBJ2-7; 8 positions match TRBD2. After removal of 0 bases from V and 3 bases from J, the junction contained 4 bases not matched to a gene. The CDR3 totals 15 residues. The germline gives CDR1 MGHRA, CDR2 YSYEKL. CDR3 nucleotide sequence: TGCGCCAGCAGCCAAGAGCTAGCGGGTTACTACGAGCAGTACTTC. Amino acids: CASSQELAGYYEQYF.